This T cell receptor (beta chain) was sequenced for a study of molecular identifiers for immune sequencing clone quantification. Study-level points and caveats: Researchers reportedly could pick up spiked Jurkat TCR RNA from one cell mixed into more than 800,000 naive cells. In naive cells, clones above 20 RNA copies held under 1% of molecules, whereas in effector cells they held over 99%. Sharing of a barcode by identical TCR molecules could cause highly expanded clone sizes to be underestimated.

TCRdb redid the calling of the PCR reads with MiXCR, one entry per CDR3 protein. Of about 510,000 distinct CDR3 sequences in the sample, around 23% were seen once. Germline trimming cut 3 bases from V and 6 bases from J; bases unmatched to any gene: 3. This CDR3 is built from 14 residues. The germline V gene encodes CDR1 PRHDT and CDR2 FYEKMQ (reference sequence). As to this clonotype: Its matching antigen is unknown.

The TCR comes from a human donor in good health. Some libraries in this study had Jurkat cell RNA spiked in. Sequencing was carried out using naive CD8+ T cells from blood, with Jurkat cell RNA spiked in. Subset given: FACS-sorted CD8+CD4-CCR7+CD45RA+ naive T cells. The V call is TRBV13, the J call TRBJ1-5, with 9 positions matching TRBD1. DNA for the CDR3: TGTGCCAGCAGCTTGGGGACAGGGAGTCAGCCCCAGCATTTT. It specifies CASSLGTGSQPQHF.